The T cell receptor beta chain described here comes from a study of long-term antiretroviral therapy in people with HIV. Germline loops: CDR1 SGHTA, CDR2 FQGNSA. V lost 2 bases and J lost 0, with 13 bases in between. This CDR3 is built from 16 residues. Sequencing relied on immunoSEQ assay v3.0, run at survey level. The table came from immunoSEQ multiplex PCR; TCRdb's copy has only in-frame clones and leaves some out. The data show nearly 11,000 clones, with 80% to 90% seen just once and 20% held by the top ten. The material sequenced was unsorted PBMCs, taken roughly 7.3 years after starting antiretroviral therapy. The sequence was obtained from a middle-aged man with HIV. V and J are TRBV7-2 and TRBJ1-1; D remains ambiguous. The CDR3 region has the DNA TGTGCCAGCAGCTTATGGACCGCCTCCATGAACACTGAAGCTTTCTTT. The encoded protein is CASSLWTASMNTEAFF.